This T cell receptor beta chain is from a study of cytomegalovirus exposure and HLA in healthy donors. Study results and caveats: Reports indicate that TCR beta sequences accurately predicted the HLA-A and HLA-B alleles of most subjects. Researchers catalogued some 160 TCR beta chains as cytomegalovirus-associated. Follow-up analysis found HLA locus-dependent TCR association rates, highest for DRB1 and lowest for HLA-C.

A word on this clone: Antigen specificity is unknown.

The PCR ran on 60 Vbeta and 13 Jbeta primers. The authors' processing: An analysis performed later counted around 80 million unique TCR beta chains (roughly 11 million of them shared). Clones were read by immunoSEQ multiplex PCR, and TCRdb kept only the in-frame ones, dropping some. V, J and clone size are those of that table, while D and trimming were read from the DNA. Among about 220,000 clones listed, 80% to 85% were seen once. The germline V gene has CDR1 SGDLS and CDR2 YYNGEE. CDR3 length: 15 residues. The V end was cut by 2 bases, the J end by 4 bases, with 13 bases between. The sequencing sample was made of PBMCs. This chain links TRBV9 with TRBJ1-5; weak D call: TRBD1 (6 bases). The TCR comes from a boy under 10 years old in good health and CMV-seronegative. The CDR3 DNA sequence: TGTGCCAGCAGCGTGTCGGGGGGGCCGAATCAGCCCCAGCATTTT. This translates into CASSVSGGPNQPQHF.